This TCR beta chain came from a study of Ad26.COV2.S vaccination and SARS-CoV-2 variants. Trimming pared 5 bases from V and 8 bases from J, leaving 15 bases between. Germline V CDR1 and CDR2: MNHEY, SVGEGT. This CDR3 spans 13 amino acids. Data came from immunoSEQ multiplex PCR; TCRdb stores just in-frame clones and leaves some out. The sample records about 350,000 clones, around 84% being singletons. Treatment noted: about 20 received Ad26.COV2.S at low or high dose, single or two shots; 5 received placebo; per-sample allocation not given. After the first vaccine or placebo injection, samples were drawn on day 63. The vaccine antigen was prefusion-stabilized Wuhan SARS-CoV-2 spike.

The sample in question was peripheral blood, obtained in a trial of Ad26.COV2.S vaccine versus placebo. The chain links TRBV6-2 or TRBV6-3 to TRBJ1-2, with D unclear. The receptor's source is a person between 18 and 59 years old who received the Ad26.COV2.S COVID-19 vaccine or a placebo. The CDR3, as DNA: TGTGCCAGCAGTCCCCCCCTGGCTATCGGCTACACCTTC. Amino acid sequence: CASSPPLAIGYTF.